This is a list of T cell receptor beta chains from one sample in a study of Graves' ophthalmopathy and Graves' hyperthyroidism. TCRdb fed the multiplex PCR reads into MiXCR, producing one record per CDR3 protein. This table holds 1 million to 1.3 million distinct CDR3 sequences, about two fifths found once. Sequences were obtained from peripheral blood or thyroid tissue (not recorded which). The receptor set was obtained from an adult man with Graves' hyperthyroidism. The CDR3 runs from the conserved cysteine through the conserved F or W. D genes are given only for firm matches. Size tells how often a clone was seen (once, few, many) or the class of an expanded clone, and some rows leave it out.

>TRBV5-8|TRBJ2-7|NA|many
CASSSQIGDREQYF
TGTGCCAGCAGCTCCCAAATAGGGGACCGCGAGCAGTACTTC
>TRBV7-9|TRBJ1-6|NA|NA
CASSTTGTSNSPLHF
TGTGCCAGCAGCACCACCGGGACTTCTAATTCACCCCTCCACTTT
>TRBV20-1|TRBJ2-6|NA|NA
CSAREPGANVLTF
TGCAGTGCTAGAGAACCCGGGGCCAACGTCCTGACTTTC
>TRBV4-3|TRBJ1-4|TRBD1|few
CASSQEDRGNEKLFF
TGCGCCAGCAGCCAGGAAGACAGGGGTAATGAAAAACTGTTTTTT
>TRBV24-1|TRBJ1-2|TRBD1|many
CATAWWTGGVYGYTF
TGTGCCACCGCCTGGTGGACAGGAGGCGTGTATGGCTACACCTTC
>TRBV24-1|TRBJ2-7|NA|many
CATSDPRDGNSYEQYF
TGTGCCACCAGTGATCCGCGGGACGGAAATTCCTACGAGCAGTACTTC
>TRBV5-1|TRBJ2-2|NA|many
CASRVLNTGELFF
TGCGCCAGCAGAGTCCTGAACACCGGGGAGCTGTTTTTT
>TRBV7-2|TRBJ2-2|NA|few
CARVPRGRATGELFF
TGTGCCAGGGTTCCGAGAGGGCGCGCAACCGGGGAGCTGTTTTTT
>TRBV25-1|TRBJ1-5|TRBD1|many
CASSGTDRGYIGDQPQHF
TGTGCCAGCAGTGGAACTGACAGGGGTTATATCGGTGATCAGCCCCAGCATTTT
>TRBV11-2|TRBJ2-7|TRBD1|NA
CASSSTGEGYEQYF
TGTGCCAGCAGCTCCACAGGGGAAGGTTACGAGCAGTACTTC
>TRBV6-2/TRBV6-3|TRBJ1-5|NA|NA
CASSLWTGANQPQHF
TGTGCCAGCAGTCTTTGGACGGGAGCAAATCAGCCCCAGCATTTT
>TRBV7-9|TRBJ1-2|TRBD1|many
CASSSQGEGYGYTF
TGTGCCAGCAGCTCCCAGGGGGAAGGCTATGGCTACACCTTC
>TRBV20-1|TRBJ1-4|NA|NA
CSEGLAGGVGEKLFF
TGCAGTGAGGGACTAGCGGGGGGTGTTGGTGAAAAACTGTTTTTT
>TRBV6-5|TRBJ2-7|TRBD2|few
CASSDLAGVIHEQYF
TGTGCCAGCAGTGATCTAGCGGGAGTGATCCACGAGCAGTACTTC
>TRBV15|TRBJ2-6|NA|NA
CATSSAEGANVLTF
TGTGCCACCAGCTCCGCGGAGGGGGCCAACGTCCTGACTTTC
>TRBV6-2/TRBV6-3|TRBJ1-4|NA|NA
CASSHMRAPNEKLFF
TGTGCCAGCAGCCACATGAGGGCTCCGAATGAAAAACTGTTTTTT
>TRBV27|TRBJ1-6|TRBD1|NA
CASSLSGTGVSPLHF
TGTGCCAGCAGTTTATCCGGGACAGGGGTTTCACCCCTCCACTTT
>TRBV24-1|TRBJ2-3|NA|NA
CATSELDTQYF
TGTGCCACCAGTGAACTAGATACGCAGTATTTT
>TRBV15|TRBJ2-7|NA|many
CATSNRLPLLYF
TGTGCCACCAGCAACAGACTACCGCTTTTATACTTC
>TRBV24-1|TRBJ2-7|NA|NA
CATRGTTSYEQYF
TGTGCCACCCGGGGCACGACCTCCTACGAGCAGTACTTC
>TRBV7-2|TRBJ1-5|NA|NA
CASSLGSDKPQHF
TGTGCCAGCAGCTTAGGGTCTGACAAGCCCCAGCATTTT
>TRBV7-2|TRBJ2-1|TRBD2|NA
CASSLVAGDTEQFF
TGTGCCAGCAGCTTAGTAGCGGGAGACACTGAGCAGTTCTTC
>TRBV20-1|TRBJ2-5|TRBD2|NA
CSARPVGGQETQYF
TGCAGTGCCAGGCCGGTGGGAGGGCAAGAGACCCAGTACTTC
>TRBV4-3|TRBJ1-2|TRBD1|NA
CASTQEWGNRGAVVWNYGYTF
TGCGCCAGCACCCAAGAATGGGGGAACAGGGGTGCTGTTGTATGGAACTATGGCTACACCTTC
>TRBV7-2|TRBJ1-5|NA|NA
CASSHGGQDQPQHF
TGTGCCAGCAGCCACGGCGGGCAGGATCAGCCCCAGCATTTT
>TRBV6-5|TRBJ2-7|TRBD1|NA
CASSYAKTGGEQYF
TGTGCCAGCAGTTACGCCAAAACAGGGGGCGAGCAGTACTTC
>TRBV19|TRBJ2-2|NA|few
CAARWASTGELFF
TGTGCCGCCCGTTGGGCCAGCACCGGGGAGCTGTTTTTT
>TRBV5-1|TRBJ2-6|NA|few
CASRLMTF
TGCGCGTCTCGGCTCATGACTTTC
>TRBV20-1|TRBJ2-6|NA|many
CSARTNTGANVLTF
TGCAGTGCCAGAACAAACACTGGGGCCAACGTCCTGACTTTC
>TRBV27|TRBJ2-7|TRBD1|NA
CASSFGQGPEQYF
TGTGCCAGCAGTTTCGGACAGGGGCCCGAGCAGTACTTC
>TRBV7-9|TRBJ2-1|TRBD2|once
CASSYIAGLFNEQFF
TGTGCCAGCAGCTACATAGCGGGGCTCTTCAATGAGCAGTTCTTC
>TRBV15|TRBJ1-6|TRBD1|NA
CATSRGDSYGSPLHF
TGTGCCACCAGCAGAGGGGACAGCTATGGCTCACCCCTCCACTTT
>TRBV5-8|TRBJ2-7|NA|few
CASSSSLSSYEQYF
TGTGCCAGCAGCTCAAGTTTGAGCTCCTACGAGCAGTACTTC
>TRBV20-1|TRBJ1-1|NA|NA
CRGFGSGEAFF
TGCAGAGGGTTTGGGTCCGGTGAAGCTTTCTTT
>TRBV14|TRBJ2-7|NA|NA
CASSQDPGGGSYEQYF
TGTGCCAGCAGCCAAGATCCCGGGGGCGGCTCCTACGAGCAGTACTTC
>TRBV10-3|TRBJ2-6|NA|few
CASSSKERAGANVLTF
TGTGCCAGCAGCTCCAAGGAGAGGGCTGGGGCCAACGTCCTGACTTTC
>TRBV12-3/TRBV12-4|TRBJ1-1|NA|NA
CASSPARVNTEAFF
TGTGCCAGCAGCCCCGCAAGGGTAAACACTGAAGCTTTCTTT
>TRBV7-8|TRBJ1-2|TRBD1|NA
CASSALQGGYGYTF
TGTGCCAGCAGCGCTCTACAGGGGGGCTATGGCTACACCTTC
>TRBV13|TRBJ1-6|NA|many
CASRQGLYSPLHF
TGTGCCAGCAGACAGGGTTTGTACTCACCCCTCCACTTT
>TRBV29-1|TRBJ1-2|NA|NA
CSVSRDPGGKDGYTF
TGCAGCGTCTCCCGGGACCCAGGAGGTAAAGATGGCTACACCTTC
>TRBV10-2|TRBJ1-3|NA|many
CASSLTGNTIYF
TGCGCCAGCAGTCTAACTGGAAACACCATATATTTT
>TRBV9|TRBJ1-1|NA|NA
CASSQGTWGNTEAFF
TGTGCCAGCAGCCAGGGGACTTGGGGGAACACTGAAGCCTTCTTT
>TRBV20-1|TRBJ1-6|NA|many
CSAGQGDYNSPLHF
TGCAGTGCTGGGCAGGGCGACTATAATTCACCCCTCCACTTT
>TRBV7-2|TRBJ1-3|NA|many
CASSSRFSGNTIYF
TGTGCCAGCAGCAGCAGATTCTCTGGAAACACCATATATTTT
>TRBV7-2|TRBJ2-3|NA|NA
CASAGSTDTQYF
TGTGCCAGCGCGGGCAGCACAGATACGCAGTATTTT
>TRBV29-1|TRBJ1-2|TRBD1|few
CSSDRGHGYTF
TGCAGCTCCGACAGGGGACATGGCTACACCTTC
>TRBV20-1|TRBJ2-2|TRBD1|few
CSATGTGDTGELFF
TGCAGTGCTACCGGGACAGGGGACACCGGGGAGCTGTTTTTT
>TRBV29-1|TRBJ2-3|NA|few
CSVEGPTADTQYF
TGCAGCGTTGAAGGCCCTACCGCAGATACGCAGTATTTT
>TRBV20-1|TRBJ1-2|NA|many
CSETEGSGRGYTF
TGCAGTGAAACCGAAGGGTCAGGGCGGGGCTACACCTTC
>TRBV20-1|TRBJ1-2|NA|many
CSASDSRDYGYTF
TGCAGTGCTAGTGATTCCAGGGATTATGGCTACACCTTC
>TRBV4-1|TRBJ2-5|NA|NA
CASSPLGVQETQYF
TGCGCCAGCAGCCCTCTAGGGGTCCAAGAGACCCAGTACTTC
>TRBV9|TRBJ2-7|NA|few
CASSRVQGPEQYF
TGTGCCAGCAGCCGCGTGCAGGGTCCCGAGCAGTACTTC
>TRBV19|TRBJ1-5|NA|NA
CASSWILISPQHF
TGTGCCAGCAGTTGGATCCTGATCAGCCCCCAGCATTTT
>TRBV7-2|TRBJ1-2|NA|many
CASSLAPAGYGYTF
TGTGCCAGCAGCTTAGCGCCAGCGGGTTATGGCTACACCTTC
>TRBV5-1|TRBJ1-4|TRBD1|NA
CASSSMGQGAGDEKLFF
TGCGCCAGCAGCTCTATGGGACAGGGGGCCGGTGATGAAAAACTGTTTTTT
>TRBV7-6|TRBJ2-5|TRBD1|NA
CASSLYTGVLETQYF
TGTGCCAGCAGCTTATATACAGGGGTATTAGAGACCCAGTACTTC
>TRBV5-1|TRBJ2-2|NA|many
CASIGNGELFF
TGCGCCAGCATAGGGAACGGGGAGCTGTTTTTT
>TRBV5-8|TRBJ1-1|NA|many
CASSLRGKKAFF
TGTGCCAGCAGCTTGAGAGGGAAAAAGGCTTTCTTT
>TRBV11-2|TRBJ1-4|TRBD1|many
CASSFIDRVNEKLFF
TGTGCCAGCAGCTTCATCGACAGGGTAAATGAAAAACTGTTTTTT